This T cell receptor beta chain emerged from a study of cytomegalovirus exposure and HLA in healthy donors. Broader study findings: V- and J-gene trimming of TCR beta was linked (in a later analysis) to a missense DCLRE1C variant. Researchers catalogued under 200 TCR beta chains as cytomegalovirus-associated.

In the PCR, 60 Vbeta and 13 Jbeta primers were used. Here immunoSEQ multiplex PCR was the method, and the copy in TCRdb shows in-frame clones only, minus some. The table includes some 100,000 clones, about 77% detected once. Per germline, CDR1 SEHNR and CDR2 FQNEAQ (reference sequence). CDR3 size: 13 residues. This clone was detected a few times. Its matching antigen is unknown. The junction differs from germline at one of its ends, possibly a read error. The source material was PBMCs. The chain combines TRBV7-9 with TRBJ2-7, with a possible D match to TRBD2 (6 bases). The receptor comes from a woman between 45 and 65 years old in good health and CMV-seropositive. The CDR3 coding sequence is TGTTCCAGCAGCTTGGGTGCGGGGATCGAGCAGTACTTC. This translates into CSSSLGAGIEQYF. Variable domain in full (rest from reference TRBV7-9 and TRBJ2-7): DTGVSQNPRHKITKRGQNVTFRCDPISEHNRLYWYRQTLGQGPEFLTYFQNEAQLEKSRLLSDRFSAERPKGSFSTLEIQRTEQGDSAMYLCSSSLGAGIEQYFGPGTRLTVT.